This T cell receptor beta chain was documented in a study of PD-1 blockade in classical Hodgkin lymphoma. Relapse was seen in all patients after autologous stem cell transplantation, and brentuximab vedotin exposure was variable. Patients' outcomes at their best amounted to complete response, partial response or progressive disease. Worth noting for this clone: Antigen unknown.

Clones were sequenced by immunoSEQ multiplex PCR, and TCRdb holds only the in-frame ones, with some missing. The profile covers more than 70,000 clones, with 85% to 95% appearing a single time and about 2.7% taken by the ten largest. Points from the study as a whole: Patients who initiated nivolumab within 1 year of ASCT were excluded.

The sequencing here drew on peripheral blood mononuclear cells (PBMCs), taken before the second cycle of nivolumab. The sequence derives from a human donor with classical Hodgkin lymphoma.

CDR3 bases: TGTGCCAGCGAGTCCCCGGGTTCGGGGTACGAGCAGTACTTC. Its translation is CASESPGSGYEQYF. The chain has TRBV7-2 and TRBJ2-7, with a weak D call TRBD2 (5 bases). This CDR3 region has 14 residues. V lost 8 bases to trimming and J lost 4 bases, with 18 bases between them. The germline gives CDR1 SGHTA, CDR2 FQGNSA.